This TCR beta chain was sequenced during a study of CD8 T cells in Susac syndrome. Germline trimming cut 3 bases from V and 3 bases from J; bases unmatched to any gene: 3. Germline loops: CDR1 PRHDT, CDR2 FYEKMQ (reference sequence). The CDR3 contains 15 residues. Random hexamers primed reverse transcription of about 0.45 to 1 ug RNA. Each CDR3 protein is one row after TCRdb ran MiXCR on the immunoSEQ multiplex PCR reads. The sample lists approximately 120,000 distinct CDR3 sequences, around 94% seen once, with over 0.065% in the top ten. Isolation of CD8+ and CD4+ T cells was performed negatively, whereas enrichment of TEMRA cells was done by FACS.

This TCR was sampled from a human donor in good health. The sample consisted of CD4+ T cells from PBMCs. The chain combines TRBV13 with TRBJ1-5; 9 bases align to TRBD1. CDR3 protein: CASSFGTGINQPQHF. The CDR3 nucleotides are TGTGCCAGCAGCTTCGGGACAGGGATCAATCAGCCCCAGCATTTT.